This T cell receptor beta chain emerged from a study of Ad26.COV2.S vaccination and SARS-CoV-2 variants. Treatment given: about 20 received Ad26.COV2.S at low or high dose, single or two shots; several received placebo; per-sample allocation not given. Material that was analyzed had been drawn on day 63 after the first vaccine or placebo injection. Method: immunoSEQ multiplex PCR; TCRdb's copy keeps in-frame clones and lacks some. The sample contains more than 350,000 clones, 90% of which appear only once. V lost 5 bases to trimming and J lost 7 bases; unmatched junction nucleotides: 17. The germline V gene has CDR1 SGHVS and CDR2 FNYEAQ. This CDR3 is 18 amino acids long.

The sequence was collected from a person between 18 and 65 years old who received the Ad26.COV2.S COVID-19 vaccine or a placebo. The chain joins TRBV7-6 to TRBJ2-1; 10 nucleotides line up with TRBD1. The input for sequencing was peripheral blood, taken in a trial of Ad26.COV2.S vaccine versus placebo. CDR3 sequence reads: CASSPRDRGPDIGNEQFF. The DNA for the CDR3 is TGTGCCAGCAGCCCCCGGGACAGGGGCCCCGATATTGGTAATGAGCAGTTCTTC. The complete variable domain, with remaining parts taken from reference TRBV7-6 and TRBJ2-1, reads GAGVSQSPRYKVTKRGQDVALRCDPISGHVSLYWYRQALGQGPEFLTYFNYEAQQDKSGLPNDRFSAERPEGSISTLTIQRTEQRDSAMYRCASSPRDRGPDIGNEQFFGPGTRLTVL.